These T cell receptor beta chains were read from a single sample in a study of blood T cell repertoires in COVID-19. Here immunoSEQ multiplex PCR was the method, and the copy in TCRdb shows in-frame clones only, minus some. The top ten clones hold around 10% of a sample with 120,000 to 150,000 clones, just under 90% of them seen once. The sample taken for sequencing was peripheral blood. These TCRs come from a woman aged 80 or over with acute or convalescent COVID-19. Each CDR3 is given with its conserved first and last residue. The size entry is marked missing in some rows and otherwise reads once, few, many or a size class.

clone_size: -; v_call: TRBV5-1; cdr3_aa: CASSLGLPIEQYF
clone_size: -; v_call: TRBV6-2/TRBV6-3; cdr3_aa: CASSRRVSSSGNTIYF
clone_size: -; v_call: TRBV6-5; cdr3_aa: CASSSSLYGYTF
clone_size: few; v_call: TRBV4-1; cdr3_aa: CASSQSSSRGFNDEKLFF
clone_size: -; v_call: TRBV5-1; cdr3_aa: CASSFQLQGTAPGGYTF
clone_size: -; v_call: TRBV5-1; cdr3_aa: CASSFDGENTEAFF
clone_size: once; v_call: TRBV2; cdr3_aa: CASTSPDLAYEQYF
clone_size: -; v_call: TRBV18; cdr3_aa: CASSPTTGDTEAFF
clone_size: -; v_call: TRBV5-1; cdr3_aa: CASTQEGAVTEAFF
clone_size: -; v_call: TRBV28; cdr3_aa: CASSTQPNYGYTF
clone_size: -; v_call: TRBV6-5; cdr3_aa: CASSRDRANTEAFF
clone_size: -; v_call: TRBV5-1; cdr3_aa: CASSLLGGQGANEQFF
clone_size: -; v_call: TRBV3-1/TRBV3-2; cdr3_aa: CASSQGGGEQYF
clone_size: -; v_call: TRBV3-1/TRBV3-2; cdr3_aa: CASRLTSGGYEQYF
clone_size: -; v_call: TRBV19; cdr3_aa: CASTVNGQLGETQYF
clone_size: -; v_call: TRBV18; cdr3_aa: CASSPQGQGTFQPQHF
clone_size: -; v_call: TRBV5-4; cdr3_aa: CASRPGGAGNEQFF
clone_size: -; v_call: TRBV12-3/TRBV12-4; cdr3_aa: CASSLLDLLGYTF
clone_size: -; v_call: TRBV11-1; cdr3_aa: CASSFRLEHYNEQFF
clone_size: -; v_call: TRBV11-1; cdr3_aa: CASSRTRNNSPLHF
clone_size: once; v_call: TRBV3-1/TRBV3-2; cdr3_aa: CASSRGGNPLYGYTF
clone_size: -; v_call: TRBV7-2; cdr3_aa: CASRRGTGGIYGYTF
clone_size: -; v_call: TRBV7-2; cdr3_aa: CASSLWTGQNQPQHF
clone_size: -; v_call: TRBV5-1; cdr3_aa: CASSSGTVGEKLFF
clone_size: -; v_call: TRBV18; cdr3_aa: CASSPPRVGAYEQYF
clone_size: -; v_call: TRBV12-1; cdr3_aa: CASSTRTGTLQPQHF
clone_size: -; v_call: TRBV4-3; cdr3_aa: CASSQVLQYANEKLFF
clone_size: -; v_call: TRBV11-3; cdr3_aa: CASSGTGAPNTEAFF
clone_size: -; v_call: TRBV6-5; cdr3_aa: CASSYSGRGHSPLHF
clone_size: -; v_call: TRBV6-5; cdr3_aa: CASSPEGSYGYTF
clone_size: -; v_call: TRBV4-1; cdr3_aa: CASSQESQGRVSRSNQPQHF
clone_size: -; v_call: TRBV3-1/TRBV3-2; cdr3_aa: CASSQGVGTRGVGVDTQYF
clone_size: -; v_call: TRBV6-2/TRBV6-3; cdr3_aa: CASSYTRGFGQPQHF
clone_size: -; v_call: TRBV5-1; cdr3_aa: CASSLGGTGGNGYTF
clone_size: -; v_call: TRBV9; cdr3_aa: CASSVDHSGVTGELFF
clone_size: -; v_call: TRBV29-1; cdr3_aa: CSVGQNQPQHF
clone_size: -; v_call: TRBV29-1; cdr3_aa: CSVEAQGHLGYTF
clone_size: -; v_call: TRBV6-6; cdr3_aa: CASSPRTVPRTGELFF
clone_size: -; v_call: TRBV5-1; cdr3_aa: CASSFWQGASGNTIYF
clone_size: -; v_call: TRBV6-5; cdr3_aa: CASSGQHYEQYF
clone_size: -; v_call: TRBV7-6; cdr3_aa: CASSLERGRPSYGYTF
clone_size: -; v_call: TRBV9; cdr3_aa: CASSVVQGLGYTF
clone_size: -; v_call: TRBV30; cdr3_aa: CAWSVAGFGGYTF
clone_size: -; v_call: TRBV3-1/TRBV3-2; cdr3_aa: CASSQDPAGSGYTF
clone_size: -; v_call: TRBV29-1; cdr3_aa: CSVSPGGENTIYF
clone_size: few; v_call: TRBV28; cdr3_aa: CASRTGRREQYF
clone_size: -; v_call: TRBV5-1; cdr3_aa: CASSPGQSKNIQYF
clone_size: -; v_call: TRBV27; cdr3_aa: CASSPSGGRYEQYF
clone_size: -; v_call: TRBV30; cdr3_aa: CAWRLPDRGLLSEYNSPLHF
clone_size: once; v_call: TRBV5-6; cdr3_aa: CASSSGTGTGNTEAFF
clone_size: -; v_call: TRBV30; cdr3_aa: CAWSTLTGYEQYF
clone_size: -; v_call: TRBV9; cdr3_aa: CASSVGSGNTIYF
clone_size: -; v_call: TRBV7-3; cdr3_aa: CASSLSGDTSGANVLTF
clone_size: -; v_call: TRBV3-1/TRBV3-2; cdr3_aa: CASSRRTGASETQYF
clone_size: -; v_call: TRBV2; cdr3_aa: CASSVTDTGPYGYTF
clone_size: -; v_call: TRBV3-1/TRBV3-2; cdr3_aa: CASSHRASSYEQYF
clone_size: -; v_call: TRBV30; cdr3_aa: CAWRPGQGWEKLFF